One sample yielded the 5 T cell receptor beta chains listed below, sequenced in a study of T cell responses to AZD1222 COVID-19 vaccine. Sequencing used immunoSEQ multiplex PCR; TCRdb keeps in-frame clones, though not all of them. The sample shows about 110,000 clones, roughly four fifths of them seen only once. The specimen comprised peripheral blood, sampled on day 0 of AZD1222 vaccination. These receptors originate from an adult in good health.

The chain uses TRBV6-5 and TRBJ2-7; D might be TRBD1 (6 bases). In germline, CDR1 is MNHEY, CDR2 SVGAGI. Trimming left V 4 bases short and J 12 bases short, with 28 bases between. The CDR3 has 16 amino acids. CDR3 in amino acids: CASSSSKGQGPSRWYF. The CDR3, as DNA: TGTGCCAGCAGTTCCTCTAAGGGACAAGGGCCTTCCCGGTGGTACTTC.

The CDR3 nucleotides read TGTGCCAGCAGGGCGACAGGGGGTGGTGAAAAACTGTTTTTT. It is translated as CASRATGGGEKLFF. The chain uses TRBV28 and TRBJ1-4, with TRBD1 identical over 9 bases. Germline V gene sequence: CDR1 MDHEN, CDR2 SYDVKM. With V trimmed by 6 bases and J by 7 bases, 6 bases remained unmatched. The CDR3 extends over 14 amino acids.

Here the CDR3 DNA reads TGTGCCAGCAGCCCCCCGCAACGGAAACTGTTTTTT. Protein product: CASSPPQRKLFF. The V gene is TRBV6-1, the J gene TRBJ1-4; no clear D. Deletions cut 6 bases from V and 11 bases from J, with 13 bases between. This CDR3 contains 12 residues. Germline assignment: CDR1 MNHNS and CDR2 SASEGT.

This chain links TRBV12-5 with TRBJ1-1, with unresolved D. CDR1 and CDR2 (germline): LGHNT, FRNRAP. The germline V and J ends were trimmed by 7 bases and 2 bases, with 14 bases remaining between them. The CDR3 loop spans 14 amino acids. The CDR3 bases are TGTGCTAGTGCCCTCATGACACCTAACACTGAAGCTTTCTTT. This codes for CASALMTPNTEAFF.

The chain combines TRBV2 with TRBJ2-7; 11 bases are shared with TRBD2. From germline, CDR1 is SNHLY and CDR2 FYNNEI. The CDR3 runs to 14 residues. V was clipped by 6 bases and J by 5 bases; unmatched bases: 6. The CDR3, as DNA: TGTGCCAGCAGAAGGGGACTAGCGGACGACGAGCAGTACTTC. Its translation: CASRRGLADDEQYF.